This TCR beta chain was identified in a study of beta chain features in type 1 diabetes. Germline assignment: CDR1 SGDLS and CDR2 YYNGEE. Trimming removed 0 bases from V and 0 bases from J, with 9 bases in between. CDR3 length: 15 amino acids. Reverse transcribing all isolated RNA meant expressed TCRB transcripts were sequenced. Repertoires were generated with immunoSEQ multiplex PCR, while TCRdb's copy carries only in-frame clones and drops some. The table lists around 260,000 clones, about 23% of them singletons. In total, each donor contributed a single heparinised blood draw that averaged about 110 mL. Using CD45RO/CCR7/CD25/CD127/CD95/CD27, CD4+ naive, central memory, regulatory and stem cell-like memory cells were sorted. Note on this clone: What it binds is unknown.

Regarding the study as a whole: The study found that naive, central memory and Treg TCRB repertoires appeared more similar in patients than in healthy donors. In every one of the four CD4+ subsets, TCRB CDR3s were moderately but significantly shorter in Type 1 diabetes patients. VDJ junctions from type 1 diabetes patients carried fewer insertions and larger deletions.

V is TRBV9 and J is TRBJ1-1; no clear D. Sequenced sample: naive CD4+ T cells from blood. The sequence derives from a woman aged 30 to 39 with type 1 diabetes. This chain's CDR3 is CASSVGAGMNTEAFF. CDR3 bases: TGTGCCAGCAGCGTAGGGGCAGGCATGAACACTGAAGCTTTCTTT.